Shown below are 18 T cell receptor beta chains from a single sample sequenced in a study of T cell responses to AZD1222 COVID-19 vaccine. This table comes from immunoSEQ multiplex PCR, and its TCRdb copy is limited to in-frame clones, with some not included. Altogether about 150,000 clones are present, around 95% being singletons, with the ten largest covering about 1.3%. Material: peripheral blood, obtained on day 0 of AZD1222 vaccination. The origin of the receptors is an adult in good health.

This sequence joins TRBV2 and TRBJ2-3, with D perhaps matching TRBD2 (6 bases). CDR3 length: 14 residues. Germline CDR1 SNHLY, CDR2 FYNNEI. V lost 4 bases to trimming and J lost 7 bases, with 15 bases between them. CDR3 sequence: CASSARGGSNTQYF. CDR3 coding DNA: TGTGCCAGCAGTGCCCGGGGAGGTAGTAATACGCAGTATTTT.

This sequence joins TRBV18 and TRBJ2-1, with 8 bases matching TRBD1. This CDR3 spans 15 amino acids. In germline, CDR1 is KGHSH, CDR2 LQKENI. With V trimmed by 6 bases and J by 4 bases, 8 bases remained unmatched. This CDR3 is CASSPGQGAYNEQFF. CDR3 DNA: TGTGCCAGCTCCCCCGGGCAGGGGGCATACAATGAGCAGTTCTTC.

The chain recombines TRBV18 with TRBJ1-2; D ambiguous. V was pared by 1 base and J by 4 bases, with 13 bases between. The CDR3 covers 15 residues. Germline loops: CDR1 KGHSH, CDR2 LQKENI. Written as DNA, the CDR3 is TGTGCCAGCTCACCACGGGAAGGGCGGCTCTATGGCTACACCTTC. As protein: CASSPREGRLYGYTF.

CDR3 in amino acids: CASSEPPGGNQPQHF. The CDR3 DNA is TGTGCCAGCAGTGAGCCCCCAGGGGGAAATCAGCCCCAGCATTTT. The gene calls are TRBV2 and TRBJ1-5; 7 nucleotides align to TRBD1. The germline gives CDR1 SNHLY, CDR2 FYNNEI. With 3 bases clipped from V and 4 bases from J, the junction kept 6 bases outside the gene matches. The CDR3 length is 15 residues.

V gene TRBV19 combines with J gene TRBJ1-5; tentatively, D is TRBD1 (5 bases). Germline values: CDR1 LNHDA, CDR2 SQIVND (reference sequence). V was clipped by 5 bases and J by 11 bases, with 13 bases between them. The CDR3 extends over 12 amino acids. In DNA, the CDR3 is TGTGCCAGTAGTCCGGGGGAAACGACCCAGCATTTT. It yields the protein CASSPGETTQHF.

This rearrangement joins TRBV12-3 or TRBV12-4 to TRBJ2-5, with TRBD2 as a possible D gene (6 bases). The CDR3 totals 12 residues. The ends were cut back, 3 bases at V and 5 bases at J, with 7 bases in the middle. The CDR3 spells CASSFGGETQYF. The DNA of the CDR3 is TGTGCCAGCAGTTTCGGGGGTGAGACCCAGTACTTC.

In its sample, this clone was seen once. CDR3: CATSGPGASTEAFF. DNA of the CDR3: TGTGCCACCAGTGGTCCCGGGGCTTCCACTGAAGCTTTCTTT. The chain carries TRBV24-1 and TRBJ1-1, with D maybe TRBD1 (5 bases). Germline V gene lookup returns CDR1 KGHDR and CDR2 SFDVKD. The CDR3 is 14 amino acids. The V end was cut by 5 bases, the J end by 4 bases, with 13 bases between.

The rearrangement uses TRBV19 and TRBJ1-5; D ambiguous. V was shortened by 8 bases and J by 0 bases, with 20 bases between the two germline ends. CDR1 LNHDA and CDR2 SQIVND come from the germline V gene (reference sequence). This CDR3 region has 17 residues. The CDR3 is CASQRPGRRLSNQPQHF. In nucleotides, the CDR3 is TGTGCCAGTCAGCGCCCGGGCCGGCGACTTAGCAATCAGCCCCAGCATTTT.

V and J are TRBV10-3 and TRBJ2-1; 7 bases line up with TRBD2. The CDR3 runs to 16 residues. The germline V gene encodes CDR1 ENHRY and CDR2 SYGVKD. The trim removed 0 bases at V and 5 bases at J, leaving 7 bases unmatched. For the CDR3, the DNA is TGTGCCATCAGTGAGTCTTGGCTAGCGGACAACAATGAGCAGTTCTTC. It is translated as CAISESWLADNNEQFF.

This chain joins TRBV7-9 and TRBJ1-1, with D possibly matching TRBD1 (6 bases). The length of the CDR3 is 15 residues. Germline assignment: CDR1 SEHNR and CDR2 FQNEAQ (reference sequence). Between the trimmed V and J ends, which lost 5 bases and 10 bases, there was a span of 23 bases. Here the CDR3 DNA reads TGTGCCAGCAGCGCCCCCGGCACAGGGTTGATAACAGCTTTCTTT. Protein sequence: CASSAPGTGLITAFF. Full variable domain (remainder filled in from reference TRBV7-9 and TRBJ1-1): DTGVSQNPRHKITKRGQNVTFRCDPISEHNRLYWYRQTLGQGPEFLTYFQNEAQLEKSRLLSDRFSAERPKGSFSTLEIQRTEQGDSAMYLCASSAPGTGLITAFFGQGTRLTVV.

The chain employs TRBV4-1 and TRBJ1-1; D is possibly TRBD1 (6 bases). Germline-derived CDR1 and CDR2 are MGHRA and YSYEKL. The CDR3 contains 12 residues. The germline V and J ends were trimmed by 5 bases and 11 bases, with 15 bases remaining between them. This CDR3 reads CASSSGVPGAFF. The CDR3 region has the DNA TGCGCCAGCAGCTCAGGGGTGCCGGGGGCTTTCTTT.

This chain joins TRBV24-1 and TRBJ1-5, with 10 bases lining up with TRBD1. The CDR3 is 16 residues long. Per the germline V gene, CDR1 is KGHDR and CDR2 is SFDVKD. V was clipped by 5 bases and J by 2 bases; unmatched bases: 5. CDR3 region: CATSGETGGGNQPQHF. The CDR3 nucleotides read TGTGCCACCAGTGGGGAGACAGGGGGCGGCAATCAGCCCCAGCATTTT.

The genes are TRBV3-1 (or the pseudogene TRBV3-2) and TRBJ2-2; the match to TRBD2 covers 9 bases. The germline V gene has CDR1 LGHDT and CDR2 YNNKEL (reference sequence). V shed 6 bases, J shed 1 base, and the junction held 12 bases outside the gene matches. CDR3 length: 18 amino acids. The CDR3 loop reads CASSPRTLTSGNTGELFF. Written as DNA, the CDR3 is TGTGCCAGCAGTCCAAGGACGTTGACTAGCGGGAACACCGGGGAGCTGTTTTTT.

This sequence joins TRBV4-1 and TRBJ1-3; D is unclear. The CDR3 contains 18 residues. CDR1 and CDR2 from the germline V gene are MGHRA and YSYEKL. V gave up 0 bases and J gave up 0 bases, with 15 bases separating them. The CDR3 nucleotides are TGCGCCAGCAGCCAAGAGAACGGAGCTTCCTCCTCTGGAAACACCATATATTTT. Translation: CASSQENGASSSGNTIYF.

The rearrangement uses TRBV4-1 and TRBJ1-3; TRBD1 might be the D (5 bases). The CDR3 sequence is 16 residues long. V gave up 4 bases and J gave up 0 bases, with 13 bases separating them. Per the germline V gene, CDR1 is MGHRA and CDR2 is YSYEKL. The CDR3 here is CASSRLFDSSGNTIYF. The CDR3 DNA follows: TGCGCCAGCAGCCGTCTTTTCGACAGCTCTGGAAACACCATATATTTT.

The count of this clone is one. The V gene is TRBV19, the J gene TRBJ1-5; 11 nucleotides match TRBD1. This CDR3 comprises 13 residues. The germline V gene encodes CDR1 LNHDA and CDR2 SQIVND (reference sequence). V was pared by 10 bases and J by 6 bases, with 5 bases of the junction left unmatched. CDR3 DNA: TGTGCCATAGGACAGGGGGCGCTTCAGCCCCAGCATTTT. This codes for CAIGQGALQPQHF. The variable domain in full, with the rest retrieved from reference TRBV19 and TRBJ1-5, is DGGITQSPKYLFRKEGQNVTLSCEQNLNHDAMYWYRQDPGQGLRLIYYSQIVNDFQKGDIAEGYSVSREKKESFPLTVTSAQKNPTAFYLCAIGQGALQPQHFGDGTRLSIL.

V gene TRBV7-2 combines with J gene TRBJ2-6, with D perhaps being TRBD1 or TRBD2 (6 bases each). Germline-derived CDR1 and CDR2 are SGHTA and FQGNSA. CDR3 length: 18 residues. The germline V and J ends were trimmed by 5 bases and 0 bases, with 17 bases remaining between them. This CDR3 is CASSPEGGITSGANVLTF. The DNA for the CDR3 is TGTGCCAGCAGCCCCGAGGGGGGCATAACCTCTGGGGCCAACGTCCTGACTTTC. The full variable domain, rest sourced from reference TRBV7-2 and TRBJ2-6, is GAGVSQSPSNKVTEKGKDVELRCDPISGHTALYWYRQSLGQGLEFLIYFQGNSAPDKSGLPSDRFSAERTGGSVSTLTIQRTQQEDSAVYLCASSPEGGITSGANVLTFGAGSRLTVL.

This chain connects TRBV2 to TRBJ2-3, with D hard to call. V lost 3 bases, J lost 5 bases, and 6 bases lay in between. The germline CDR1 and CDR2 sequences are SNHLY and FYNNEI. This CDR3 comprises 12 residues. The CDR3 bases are TGTGCCAGCAGTGAGTTTCAAGATACGCAGTATTTT. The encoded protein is CASSEFQDTQYF.